This T cell receptor (beta chain) was captured in a study of blood T cell repertoires in COVID-19 (dated by TCRdb to about 2020). Background for the entire study: Samples from collaborators originated in the United States, Italy and Spain and spanned both the acute and convalescent phases of COVID-19. The material from the prospective study consisted of cDNA or gDNA derived from T cells, B-cell-depleted T cells, or PBMCs. Subjects who had been exposed to COVID-19, were actively infected with it, or had recovered from it provided the deeply sampled blood TCRbeta repertoires that made up the dataset. A freely available public database, intended as a resource for researchers studying the immune response to SARS-CoV-2, is where the repertoires were released. Samples were obtained from the ongoing ImmuneRACE study (first 160 participants) and from over a thousand subjects provided by 6 global collaborators. A de-identified subject ID, COVID-19 status, age in years and sex were almost always included in the sample metadata. Where available, HLA class I and class II types were taken from metadata supplied by the sample provider and were not determined by assay-based typing. Study-wide conclusions, independent of this receptor: The quantity of clinical and demographic metadata differed by source and by participant and was supplied without curation.

Comments on this clone: It has no known antigen specificity. One base away there is no much larger clone; base qualities are not given.

The immunoSEQ Assay, a bias-controlled multiplex PCR, was used to amplify TCRbeta CDR3 regions from genomic DNA. The paper's data handling went like this. The number of nucleated cells in each sample was estimated from the amplification of reference gene primers within the assay. To quantify the absolute abundance of each unique TCRbeta CDR3 rearrangement, sequence reads were collapsed and filtered. For each sample, productive Simpson clonality was calculated by taking the square root of Simpson's diversity index across productive rearrangements. Here the immuneACCESS table is served through TCRdb, limited to in-frame sequences with V and J called. Missing clones are a known gap in these copies; in checked studies unresolved V genes cover under half, and the rest lacks a known reason. V, J and clone size reflect that table, while D and trimming were determined from the DNA. The sample profile shows roughly 290,000 clones; approximately 83% of them were found once. Approximately 2% of the sample is held by the ten biggest clonotypes.

A second Seattle source provided samples from volunteer blood donors who had recovered from COVID-19. Each collaborating institution followed its own protocols to collect whole blood in K2EDTA tubes. For TCRbeta analysis, collaborator samples were shipped as frozen whole blood, as isolated PBMCs, or as DNA extracted from either sample type. Sequenced sample: peripheral blood. The receptor was derived from a woman in her thirties who had recovered from COVID-19.

Here is the DNA: TGCAGCGCCGAAGCACCGGGACAGTTCTCCTATGGCTACACCTTC. It is translated as CSAEAPGQFSYGYTF. The receptor chain draws on TRBV29-1 and TRBJ1-2; 7 bases in the middle match TRBD1. CDR1 SQVTM and CDR2 ANQGSEA were looked up in the germline V gene. The CDR3 covers 15 residues, taking in both the cysteine and the phenylalanine. CDR3 DNA is the only sequence kept; it has 45 bases, read in frame from the first base. Unmatched junction bases come to 15, with V trimmed by 7 bases and J by 4 bases.